This TCR beta chain is from a study of vaccination and CD4 T cells after COVID-19. Details on this clonotype: Antigen unknown.

V was trimmed by 5 bases and J by 0 bases, leaving 13 bases between them. The CDR3 consists of 15 residues. Looked up from germline, CDR1 is LNHDA and CDR2 is SQIVND (reference sequence). Treatment given: approximately nine-day PBMC culture with coronavirus spike peptide pools or control peptides (ViraFEST assay). Before TCRs were sequenced, ViraFEST expanded antigen-specific T cells with peptide pools. Cultured CD4+ T-cell DNA underwent Oncomine TCR Beta short-read sequencing. Genomic DNA was extracted from cultured CD4+ T cells. TCRdb reprocessed the PCR reads with MiXCR, giving one entry per CDR3 protein. The sample holds 13,000 or so distinct CDR3 sequences, around half seen once.

The chain couples TRBV19 to TRBJ1-1; D is unclear. Sequenced sample: CD4+ T cells from blood, cultured in vitro. The sequence derives from a human donor who had recovered from COVID-19. The CDR3 DNA reads TGTGCCAGTAGTGCTTCGTCAGGAGTGAACACTGAAGCTTTCTTT. Protein sequence: CASSASSGVNTEAFF.